The 26 T cell receptor beta chains reported below all come from one sample, sequenced in a study of shared clonotypes between healthy human individuals. The data were produced by immunoSEQ multiplex PCR, yet TCRdb's version contains in-frame clones alone and is incomplete. Of 330,000 or so clones in the sample, about 70% were seen once. The specimen sequenced was memory CD4+ T cells sorted from blood. As for subset: CD45RA-negative fraction. The receptor set was obtained from a man aged 30 to 39 in good health.

The chain recombines TRBV2 with TRBJ2-5; TRBD2 is a possible D gene (6 bases). Trimming left V 6 bases short and J 0 bases short, with 11 bases between. The CDR3 runs to 14 residues. From germline, CDR1 is SNHLY and CDR2 FYNNEI. The CDR3 reads CASRFAGHQETQYF. CDR3 nucleotides: TGTGCCAGCAGATTTGCGGGGCACCAAGAGACCCAGTACTTC.

This chain links TRBV2 with TRBJ2-7; D is unresolved. The germline V gene encodes CDR1 SNHLY and CDR2 FYNNEI. CDR3 size: 12 residues. V was cut by 5 bases and J by 1 base, with 6 bases left in between. DNA for the CDR3: TGTGCCAGCAGTCCTAAATCCTACGAGCAGTACTTC. Its translation: CASSPKSYEQYF.

A note on this clone: The same CDR3 also results from other DNA sequences found in this sample. This chain uses TRBV5-5 with TRBJ2-1; no clear D. Looked up from germline, CDR1 is SGHKS and CDR2 is YYEKEE (reference sequence). Trimming took off 4 bases at V and 4 bases at J, with 3 bases between the two ends. The CDR3 is 11 amino acids. The CDR3 region is CASSPYNEQFF. For the CDR3, the DNA is TGTGCCAGCAGCCCATACAATGAGCAGTTCTTC.

This clone was counted only a few times. J is TRBJ1-4 and V is TRBV7-9; 9 nucleotides line up with TRBD1. Germline CDR1 and CDR2: SEHNR and FQNEAQ (reference sequence). With 7 bases clipped from V and 7 bases from J, the junction kept 10 bases outside the gene matches. There are 15 residues in the CDR3. The CDR3 spells CASTLSTGGGEKLFF. For the CDR3, the DNA is TGTGCCAGCACTTTATCGACAGGGGGAGGTGAAAAACTGTTTTTT. The whole variable domain, remainder taken from reference TRBV7-9 and TRBJ1-4, is DTGVSQNPRHKITKRGQNVTFRCDPISEHNRLYWYRQTLGQGPEFLTYFQNEAQLEKSRLLSDRFSAERPKGSFSTLEIQRTEQGDSAMYLCASTLSTGGGEKLFFGSGTQLSVL.

This clone was counted a few times. The rearrangement links TRBV11-2 to TRBJ1-5, with D perhaps matching TRBD1 (5 bases). The CDR3 has 14 residues. With 5 bases removed from V and 5 bases from J, the gap between germline ends came to 13 bases. The germline V gene has CDR1 SGHAT and CDR2 FQNNGV. CDR3 nucleotide sequence: TGTGCCAGCAGCCCGGCAGGGTTAGATCAGCCCCAGCATTTT. Amino acid sequence: CASSPAGLDQPQHF.

This chain uses TRBV5-1 with TRBJ2-3; D not resolved. V was trimmed by 0 bases and J by 4 bases, leaving 3 bases between them. Germline CDR1 and CDR2: SGHRS and YFSETQ. CDR3 size: 12 residues. CDR3 sequence reads: CASSLAADTQYF. The DNA for the CDR3 is TGCGCCAGCAGCTTGGCCGCAGATACGCAGTATTTT.

In its sample, this clone was seen many times. The chain joins TRBV5-1 to TRBJ2-7, with 8 bases matching TRBD1. J lost 3 bases, V lost 6 bases, and 2 bases had no gene match. This CDR3 contains 12 residues. Germline V CDR1 and CDR2: SGHRS, YFSETQ. CDR3 sequence: CASTGQGYEQYF. DNA for the CDR3: TGCGCCAGCACCGGACAGGGCTACGAGCAGTACTTC.

The V call is TRBV25-1, the J call TRBJ2-3; 7 positions agree with TRBD2. CDR1 and CDR2 from the germline V gene are MGHDK and SYGVNS. V shed 1 base, J shed 2 bases, and the junction held 6 bases outside the gene matches. This CDR3 comprises 16 residues. In DNA, the CDR3 is TGTGCCAGCAGTGAATCTGGAGGGGACTACACAGATACGCAGTATTTT. Protein sequence: CASSESGGDYTDTQYF.

V is TRBV5-4 and J is TRBJ1-1; 8 bases are a match to TRBD1. Germline CDR1 SGHNT, CDR2 YYREEE (reference sequence). V shed 4 bases and J 7 bases; nucleotides not matched to a gene: 3. This CDR3 comprises 12 residues. The CDR3 reads CASSRGQGEAFF. For the CDR3, the DNA is TGTGCCAGCAGCCGCGGACAGGGTGAAGCTTTCTTT.

A single count supports this clone. The gene calls are TRBV5-4 and TRBJ2-7; TRBD2 is a possible D gene (6 bases). The germline V and J ends were trimmed by 4 bases and 6 bases, with 20 bases remaining between them. Germline-derived CDR1 and CDR2 are SGHNT and YYREEE (reference sequence). The CDR3 length is 15 residues. CDR3 nucleotide sequence: TGTGCCAGCAGCCCGCCGGGGGAGTCTTTTGTCGAGCAGTACTTC. Amino acids: CASSPPGESFVEQYF.

The V and J genes are TRBV5-1 and TRBJ1-3; a weak D match, TRBD1 (5 bases). Germline assignment: CDR1 SGHRS and CDR2 YFSETQ. The CDR3 totals 16 residues. The V end was cut by 7 bases, the J end by 2 bases, with 19 bases between. The CDR3 loop reads CASSFFQTGPGNTIYF. As DNA, the CDR3 is TGCGCCAGCTCTTTTTTCCAGACGGGACCTGGAAACACCATATATTTT.

This clone has more than one count but fewer than ten. The rearrangement joins TRBV6-1 to TRBJ1-5, with D possibly matching TRBD1 (5 bases). Trimming cost V 5 bases and J 1 base, with 12 bases left between them. Germline V lookup: CDR1 MNHNS, CDR2 SASEGT. This CDR3 region has 15 residues. DNA for the CDR3: TGTGCCAGCAGTTTAATTAGACAGAGCAATCAGCCCCAGCATTTT. This sequence encodes CASSLIRQSNQPQHF.

The V and J genes are TRBV7-3 and TRBJ2-3; D not certain. CDR1 is SGHTA, CDR2 FQGTGA, per germline. V was clipped by 6 bases and J by 4 bases, with 17 bases between them. The CDR3 is 15 residues long. The CDR3 DNA sequence: TGTGCCAGCAGTTGGTATGGGGTTAGCTCAGATACGCAGTATTTT. This codes for CASSWYGVSSDTQYF.

This clone came up a few times. This sequence joins TRBV4-1 and TRBJ2-5; TRBD1 matches 7 bases. The germline V gene has CDR1 MGHRA and CDR2 YSYEKL. This CDR3 is 15 amino acids long. Unmatched junction bases numbered 5, after V lost 0 bases and J lost 4 bases. DNA for the CDR3: TGCGCCAGCAGCCAAGAAGGGGCAGGGGGAGAGACCCAGTACTTC. This sequence encodes CASSQEGAGGETQYF.

Note on this clone: Other DNA sequences within the sample encode an identical CDR3. The CDR3 DNA is TGTGCCAGCAGCTTTGGTGAGACCCAGTACTTC. This sequence encodes CASSFGETQYF. The rearrangement links TRBV7-2 to TRBJ2-5; no clear D gene. The germline V gene encodes CDR1 SGHTA and CDR2 FQGNSA. Trimming took off 3 bases at V and 5 bases at J, with 4 bases between the two ends. The CDR3 contains 11 residues.

The table lists this clone with many counts. The rearrangement links TRBV5-1 to TRBJ2-3; D uncertain. Between the trimmed V and J ends, which lost 0 bases and 5 bases, there was a span of 10 bases. CDR1 SGHRS and CDR2 YFSETQ come from the germline V gene. CDR3 size: 14 residues. Here the CDR3 DNA reads TGCGCCAGCAGCTTGGCCACCCCCCGAGATACGCAGTATTTT. This gives the protein CASSLATPRDTQYF.

This clone was observed a single time. This chain links TRBV2 with TRBJ2-1; D could derive from TRBD1 or TRBD2 (5 bases each). The germline gives CDR1 SNHLY, CDR2 FYNNEI. Trimming stripped 7 bases from V and 3 bases from J, with 22 bases between. This CDR3 region has 17 residues. CDR3 sequence (DNA): TGTGCCAGCAATCCTCAAGCTTGGACACGGGGCTACAATGAGCAGTTCTTC. It translates to CASNPQAWTRGYNEQFF.

This chain uses TRBV10-1 with TRBJ2-2, with D tentatively TRBD1 (6 bases). CDR1 is WNHNN, CDR2 SYGVQD, per germline (reference sequence). V was clipped by 0 bases and J by 2 bases, with 10 bases between them. The CDR3 totals 16 residues. The CDR3 region has the DNA TGCGCCAGCAGTGAGTCTGGACAGCCAAACACCGGGGAGCTGTTTTTT. Amino acid sequence: CASSESGQPNTGELFF.

This clone was counted a few times. The chain employs TRBV29-1 and TRBJ2-2; TRBD2 is a possible D gene (5 bases). The CDR3 covers 12 residues. Looked up from germline, CDR1 is SQVTM and CDR2 is ANQGSEA. For the CDR3, the DNA is TGCAGTATACAAGAGGGTCCCGGGGAGCTGTTTTTT. The encoded protein is CSIQEGPGELFF.

J is TRBJ2-5 and V is TRBV5-8; a weak D match, TRBD1 (5 bases). Between the trimmed V and J ends, which lost 5 bases and 5 bases, there was a span of 13 bases. The CDR3 consists of 13 residues. CDR1 and CDR2 (germline): SGHTS, YDEGEE. This chain's CDR3 is CASRASRVETQYF. CDR3 bases: TGTGCCAGCAGGGCGAGCAGGGTTGAGACCCAGTACTTC.

The genes are TRBV4-1 and TRBJ1-1; D unresolved. Germline V gives CDR1 MGHRA, CDR2 YSYEKL. Deletions cut 1 base from V and 2 bases from J, with 5 bases between. CDR3 length: 13 amino acids. The chain's CDR3 is CASSQAPNTEAFF. The CDR3 region has the DNA TGCGCCAGCAGCCAAGCTCCAAACACTGAAGCTTTCTTT.

V and J are TRBV6-5 and TRBJ2-7, with TRBD2 matching over 9 bases. In germline, CDR1 is MNHEY, CDR2 SVGAGI. The CDR3 contains 14 residues. V shed 4 bases, J shed 5 bases, and the junction held 6 bases outside the gene matches. This CDR3 is CASSSDSGSHEQYF. As DNA, the CDR3 is TGTGCCAGCAGTTCAGATAGCGGGAGCCACGAGCAGTACTTC.

V usage is TRBV5-4 and J usage is TRBJ2-5, with a possible D match to TRBD1 (5 bases). The CDR3 runs 14 residues. From germline, CDR1 is SGHNT and CDR2 YYREEE (reference sequence). V lost 1 base to trimming and J lost 4 bases, with 11 bases between them. The CDR3 DNA reads as TGTGCCAGCAGCTTGCAGGGCCCCGGAGAGACCCAGTACTTC. Its protein is CASSLQGPGETQYF. The complete variable domain, with remaining parts taken from reference TRBV5-4 and TRBJ2-5, reads ETGVTQSPTHLIKTRGQQVTLRCSSQSGHNTVSWYQQALGQGPQFIFQYYREEENGRGNFPPRFSGLQFPNYSSELNVNALELDDSALYLCASSLQGPGETQYFGPGTRLLVL.

This chain links TRBV19 with TRBJ2-1, with TRBD2 matching over 7 bases. With V trimmed by 1 base and J by 1 base, 4 bases remained unmatched. The CDR3 length is 16 residues. CDR1 is LNHDA, CDR2 SQIVND, per germline (reference sequence). The CDR3 DNA reads as TGTGCCAGTAGTATAGCGGCTAGCGGTTCCTACAATGAGCAGTTCTTC. It yields the protein CASSIAASGSYNEQFF. Drawing the rest from reference TRBV19 and TRBJ2-1, the complete variable domain is DGGITQSPKYLFRKEGQNVTLSCEQNLNHDAMYWYRQDPGQGLRLIYYSQIVNDFQKGDIAEGYSVSREKKESFPLTVTSAQKNPTAFYLCASSIAASGSYNEQFFGPGTRLTVL.

The genes are TRBV29-1 and TRBJ2-3; 7 bases align to TRBD1. Germline values: CDR1 SQVTM, CDR2 ANQGSEA. CDR3 length: 15 residues. V lost 0 bases and J lost 4; bases outside the gene matches: 7. The CDR3 DNA reads TGCAGCGTTGAAGATACAGGGGTTTGGGCAGATACGCAGTATTTT. Protein: CSVEDTGVWADTQYF.

A note on this clone: A read error may explain this, as a much larger clone is one base away. This CDR3 is also generated by other DNA sequences in the sample. This chain connects TRBV30 to TRBJ2-7, with D possibly being TRBD2 (6 bases). V lost 0 bases, J lost 4 bases, and 19 bases lay in between. This CDR3 has 16 amino acids. Germline V gene lookup returns CDR1 GTSNPN and CDR2 SVGIG (reference sequence). For the CDR3, the DNA is TGTGCCTGGAGTGTATTACGTGGGAGGCGAGCTTACGAGCAGTACTTC. It translates to CAWSVLRGRRAYEQYF. Complete variable domain (other parts from reference TRBV30 and TRBJ2-7): SQTIHQWPATLVQPVGSPLSLECTVEGTSNPNLYWYRQAAGRGLQLLFYSVGIGQISSEVPQNLSASRPQDRQFILSSKKLLLSDSGFYLCAWSVLRGRRAYEQYFGPGTRLTVT.